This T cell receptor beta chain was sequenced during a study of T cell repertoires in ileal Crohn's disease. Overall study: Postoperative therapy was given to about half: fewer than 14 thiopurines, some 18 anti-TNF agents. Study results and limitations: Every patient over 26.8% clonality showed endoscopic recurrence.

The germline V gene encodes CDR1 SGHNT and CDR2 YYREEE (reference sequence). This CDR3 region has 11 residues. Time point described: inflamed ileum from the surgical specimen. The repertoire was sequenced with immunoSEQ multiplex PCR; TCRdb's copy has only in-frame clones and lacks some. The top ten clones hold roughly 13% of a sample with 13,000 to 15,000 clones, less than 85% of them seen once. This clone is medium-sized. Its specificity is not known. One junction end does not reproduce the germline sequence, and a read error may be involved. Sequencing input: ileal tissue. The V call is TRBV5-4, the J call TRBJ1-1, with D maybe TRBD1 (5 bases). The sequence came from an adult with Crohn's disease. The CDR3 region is CASSLGGPDVF. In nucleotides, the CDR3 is TGTGCCAGCAGCTTGGGGGGCCCGGACGTTTTT.